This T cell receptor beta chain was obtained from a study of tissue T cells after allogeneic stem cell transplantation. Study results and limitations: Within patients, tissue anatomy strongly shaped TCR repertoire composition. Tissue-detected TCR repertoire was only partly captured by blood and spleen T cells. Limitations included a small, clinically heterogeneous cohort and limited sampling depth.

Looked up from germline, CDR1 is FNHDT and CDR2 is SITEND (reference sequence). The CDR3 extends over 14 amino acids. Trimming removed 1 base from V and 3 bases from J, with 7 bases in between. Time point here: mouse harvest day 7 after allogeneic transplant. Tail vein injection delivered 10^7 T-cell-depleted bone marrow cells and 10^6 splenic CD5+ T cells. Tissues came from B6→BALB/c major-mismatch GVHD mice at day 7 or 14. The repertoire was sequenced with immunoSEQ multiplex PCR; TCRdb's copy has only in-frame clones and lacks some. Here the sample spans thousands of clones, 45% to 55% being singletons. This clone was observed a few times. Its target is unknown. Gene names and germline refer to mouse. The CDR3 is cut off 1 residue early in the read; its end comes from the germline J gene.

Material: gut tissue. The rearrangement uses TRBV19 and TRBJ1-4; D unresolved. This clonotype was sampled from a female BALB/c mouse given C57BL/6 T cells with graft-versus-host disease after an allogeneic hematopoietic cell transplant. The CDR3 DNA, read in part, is TGTGCCAGCAGTATACCACAACCCAACGAAAGATTATTT. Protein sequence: CASSIPQPNERLF. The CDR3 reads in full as CASSIPQPNERLFF.